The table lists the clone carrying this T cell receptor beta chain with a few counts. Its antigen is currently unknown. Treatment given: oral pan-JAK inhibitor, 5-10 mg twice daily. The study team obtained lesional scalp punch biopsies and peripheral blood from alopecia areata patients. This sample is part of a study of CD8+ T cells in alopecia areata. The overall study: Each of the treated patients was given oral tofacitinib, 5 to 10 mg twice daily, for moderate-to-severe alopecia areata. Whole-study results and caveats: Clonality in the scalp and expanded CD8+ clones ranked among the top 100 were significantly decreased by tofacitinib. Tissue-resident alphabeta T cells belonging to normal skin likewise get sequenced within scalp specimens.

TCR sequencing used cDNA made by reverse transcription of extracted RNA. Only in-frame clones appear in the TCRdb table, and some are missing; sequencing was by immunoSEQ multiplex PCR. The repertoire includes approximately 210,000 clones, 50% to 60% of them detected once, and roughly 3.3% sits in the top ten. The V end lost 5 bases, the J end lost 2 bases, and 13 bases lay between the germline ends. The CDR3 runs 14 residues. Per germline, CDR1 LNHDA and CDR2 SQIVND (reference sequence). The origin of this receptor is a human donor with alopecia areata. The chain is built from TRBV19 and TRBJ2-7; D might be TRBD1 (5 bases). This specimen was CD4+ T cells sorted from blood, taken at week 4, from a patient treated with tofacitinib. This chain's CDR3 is CASSGRQTAYEQYF. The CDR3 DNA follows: TGTGCCAGTAGTGGACGACAGACTGCCTACGAGCAGTACTTC.